This T cell receptor beta chain is drawn from a study of cytomegalovirus exposure and HLA in healthy donors. Study overall: Earlier, 150 million to 200 million T cells were analyzed, and fewer than 120 million unique TCR beta sequences were found among them.

Study results and caveats: Later, an analysis showed that TCR beta chains associated with HLA were more clonally expanded than others that were equally common. Data from an earlier analysis indicated that most TCR beta V segments were productive either about 90% or about 30% of the time. A later analysis by the authors found several of the most significant clusters apparently linked to common viral pathogens.

The PCR had 60 Vbeta and 13 Jbeta primers. The repertoire was sequenced with immunoSEQ multiplex PCR; TCRdb's copy has only in-frame clones and lacks some. This sample carries some 220,000 clones, approximately 90% of them seen once, and the ten largest clones take over 0.95%. As concerns this clone: Its antigen is not identified.

The specimen sequenced was PBMCs. The sequence was obtained from a woman younger than 30 in good health and CMV-seronegative.

This CDR3 is CASSPTRDWYEQYF. The CDR3 DNA reads as TGTGCCAGCAGTCCTACCCGGGACTGGTACGAGCAGTACTTC. V gene TRBV27 combines with J gene TRBJ2-7, with D maybe TRBD2 (6 bases). The length of the CDR3 is 14 residues. The V end was cut by 5 bases, the J end by 4 bases, with 15 bases between. The germline V gene encodes CDR1 MNHEY and CDR2 SMNVEV (reference sequence).